What follows are 12 T cell receptor beta chains derived from one specimen sequenced in a study of T-cell memory formation after mild COVID-19 (dated by TCRdb to the early 2020s). Library preparation used 5' RACE. The run used an Illumina NovaSeq 6000. The public sequencing data were trimmed at Q25 with fastp and processed into clonotypes with MiXCR by TCRdb, which kept only in-frame beta chains. Each record represents a unique CDR3 protein, reported with the most common genes and DNA among its rows. In this sample the table shows roughly 480,000 distinct CDR3 sequences, roughly 23% of which occur a single time. The top ten constitute under 15% of the sample. Sequencing was performed on PBMCs or a T cell subset sorted from them (not recorded which). The receptor source for this set is an adult woman who had mild COVID-19 (a few samples of this study predate the infection). The sample titles of this study are shuffled in the database, so cell type and time point are left out; the donor was told from shared clones.

The rearrangement links TRBV20-1 to TRBJ2-5, with D unresolved. The CDR3 consists of 13 residues. Trimming cost V 1 base and J 1 base, with 7 bases left between them. The germline CDR1 and CDR2 sequences are DFQATT and SNEGSKA (reference sequence). The CDR3 spells CSARVHSQETQYF. In nucleotides, the CDR3 is TGCAGTGCTAGAGTACACTCCCAAGAGACCCAGTACTTC.

V usage is TRBV3-1 and J usage is TRBJ1-2; D is ambiguous. V was clipped by 0 bases and J by 7 bases, with 18 bases between them. In germline, CDR1 is LGHDT, CDR2 YNNKEL (reference sequence). The CDR3 runs 16 residues. In nucleotides, the CDR3 is TGTGCCAGCAGCCAAGATGGCGGCTCGGGCGGCTCTGGCTACACCTTC. Translating it yields CASSQDGGSGGSGYTF.

In this sample, this clonotype turned up many times. This chain connects TRBV7-8 to TRBJ2-1; the D call may be TRBD1 or TRBD2 (5 bases each). The CDR3 loop spans 17 amino acids. CDR1 is SGHVS, CDR2 FQNEAQ, per germline. Deletions cut 1 base from V and 0 bases from J, with 13 bases between. The CDR3 DNA reads TGTGCCAGCAGCTTAGGGACCGGGGACGTCTCCTACAATGAGCAGTTCTTC. This translates into CASSLGTGDVSYNEQFF.

The rearrangement links TRBV6-5 to TRBJ1-1, with D maybe TRBD1 (6 bases). This CDR3 has 12 amino acids. CDR1 MNHEY and CDR2 SVGAGI come from the germline V gene. V was pared by 8 bases and J by 11 bases, with 18 bases between. The CDR3 reads CASFTGPSGAFF. In DNA form, the CDR3 reads TGTGCCAGCTTTACAGGGCCGTCGGGCGCTTTCTTT.

This clonotype was seen a few times. The V gene is TRBV3-1, the J gene TRBJ2-7; unclear D gene. V lost 1 base and J lost 3, with 10 bases in between. The germline gives CDR1 LGHDT, CDR2 YNNKEL (reference sequence). The CDR3 spans 14 residues. CDR3 in DNA: TGTGCCAGCAGCCAAGCCGGCTTTGGCTACGAGCAGTACTTC. This encodes CASSQAGFGYEQYF.

This clonotype was seen a handful of times. V usage is TRBV6-5 and J usage is TRBJ1-1, with D possibly TRBD1 on 5 matching bases. The CDR3 is 12 residues long. In germline, CDR1 is MNHEY, CDR2 SVGAGI. V was shortened by 2 bases and J by 7 bases, with 8 bases between the two germline ends. CDR3 in DNA: TGTGCCAGCAGTTACGGGGGAGGTGAAGCTTTCTTT. Its protein product is CASSYGGGEAFF.

This clonotype was seen more than once but under ten times. V is TRBV14 and J is TRBJ2-5, with 7 bases identical to TRBD2. The CDR3 totals 16 residues. Germline assignment: CDR1 SGHDN and CDR2 FVKESK. Trimming at V came to 1 base and at J to 3 bases, leaving 8 bases not matched to a gene. The CDR3 loop reads CASSQGGAGRKETQYF. In nucleotides, the CDR3 is TGTGCCAGCAGCCAAGGGGGAGCGGGACGGAAAGAGACCCAGTACTTC.

The chain couples TRBV4-1 to TRBJ1-1; D may be TRBD1 (5 bases). The germline CDR1 and CDR2 sequences are MGHRA and YSYEKL. CDR3 length equals 15 residues. Trimming stripped 3 bases from V and 1 base from J, with 12 bases between. CDR3 nucleotide sequence: TGCGCCAGCAGCCACCAACAGGAGGGGAACACTGAAGCTTTCTTT. It codes for CASSHQQEGNTEAFF.

This clonotype was counted ten times or more. V usage is TRBV30 and J usage is TRBJ2-7; 7 positions agree with TRBD2. CDR1 and CDR2 (germline): GTSNPN, SVGIG (reference sequence). This CDR3 is built from 13 residues. Unmatched junction bases numbered 8, after V lost 5 bases and J lost 4 bases. Written as DNA, the CDR3 is TGTGCCTGGGGGGCCGGACTAGGATACGAGCAGTACTTC. Protein sequence: CAWGAGLGYEQYF.

In this sample, this clonotype turned up a few times. The chain couples TRBV7-9 to TRBJ2-3; 7 nucleotides match TRBD2. The CDR3 contains 15 residues. After removal of 5 bases from V and 1 base from J, the junction contained 6 bases not matched to a gene. The germline gives CDR1 SEHNR, CDR2 FQNEAQ (reference sequence). The CDR3 region has the DNA TGTGCCAGCAGCCTGGGACTATCTCGCACAGATACGCAGTATTTT. It is translated as CASSLGLSRTDTQYF.

The chain uses TRBV24-1 and TRBJ2-1; D gene unclear. This CDR3 is 11 amino acids long. Germline V gene data show CDR1 as KGHDR and CDR2 as SFDVKD. Trimming shortened V by 5 bases and J by 15 bases, and 13 bases separated the two germline ends. The CDR3 DNA is TGTGCCACCAGTGCCCTAGGCGGCACGTTCTTC. It encodes CATSALGGTFF.

This clonotype came up a few times. The rearrangement joins TRBV11-3 to TRBJ2-5; D not resolved. The CDR3 consists of 11 residues. The V gene's germline CDR1 is SGHNT and CDR2 YENEEA. V was pared by 6 bases and J by 5 bases, with 7 bases between. The CDR3: CASRFMETQYF. DNA for the CDR3: TGTGCCAGCAGGTTTATGGAGACCCAGTACTTC.